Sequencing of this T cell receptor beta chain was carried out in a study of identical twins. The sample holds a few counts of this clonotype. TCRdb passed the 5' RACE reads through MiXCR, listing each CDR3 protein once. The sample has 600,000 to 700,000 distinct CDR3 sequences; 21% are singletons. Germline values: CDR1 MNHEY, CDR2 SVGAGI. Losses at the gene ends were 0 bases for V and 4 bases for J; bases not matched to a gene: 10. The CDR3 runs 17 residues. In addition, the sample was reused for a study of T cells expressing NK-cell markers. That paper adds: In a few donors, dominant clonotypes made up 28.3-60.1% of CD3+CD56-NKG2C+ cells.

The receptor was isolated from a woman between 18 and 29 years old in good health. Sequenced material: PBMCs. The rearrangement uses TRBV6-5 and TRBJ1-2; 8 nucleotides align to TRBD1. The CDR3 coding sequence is TGTGCCAGCAGTTACTCCCTCATCACAGGGGGTGGCTATGGCTACACCTTC. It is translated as CASSYSLITGGGYGYTF.